Listed below are T cell receptor beta chains from one sample, sequenced in a study of shared clonotypes between healthy human individuals. Some clones are missing from TCRdb's copy, which holds only in-frame ones; the method was immunoSEQ multiplex PCR. The top ten clones hold about 24% of a sample with about 700,000 clones, roughly 94% of them seen once. Material: naive CD8+ T cells sorted from blood. The receptors stem from a man aged 25-45 years in good health. CDR3s include the opening cysteine and the closing phenylalanine or tryptophan. The D gene is left open where the match is weak.

TRBV7-8	TRBJ1-3	-	TGTGCCAGCAGCTCCTTGGACTTCTCTGGAAACACCATATATTTT	CASSSLDFSGNTIYF
TRBV6-1	TRBJ2-7	-	TGTGCCAGCAGTGAAGCGCCAGGGAACGAGCAGTACTTC	CASSEAPGNEQYF
TRBV7-8	TRBJ2-7	-	TGTGCCAGCAGCCTCTCCCAATCTAGGCCGGCGTACTTC	CASSLSQSRPAYF
TRBV11-2	TRBJ2-7	TRBD2	TGTGCCAGCAGCTACGGGACTAGGGCCTACGAGCAGTACTTC	CASSYGTRAYEQYF
TRBV11-2	TRBJ2-7	TRBD2	TGTGCCAGCAGCCCACTAGAGGTGATGGCGGGAGTAAGATACGAGCAGTACTTC	CASSPLEVMAGVRYEQYF
TRBV27	TRBJ2-7	-	TGTGCCAGCAGTTTCCTCTCCACCAACTCCTACGAGCAGTACTTC	CASSFLSTNSYEQYF
TRBV18	TRBJ2-5	-	TGTGCCAGCTCACGTACCGGGACTCATACCCGCAGCCTACCCCAAGAGACCCAGTACTTC	CASSRTGTHTRSLPQETQYF
TRBV11-2	TRBJ2-7	TRBD2	TGTGCCAGCAGTCGACTAGCGGAGAGGTACGAGCAGTACTTC	CASSRLAERYEQYF
TRBV25-1	TRBJ2-5	-	TGTGCCAGCGGGGACAATTCAGAGACCCAGTACTTC	CASGDNSETQYF
TRBV7-9	TRBJ1-1	TRBD1	TGTGCCAGCAGCCACAGGGGTAGCACTGAAGCTTTCTTT	CASSHRGSTEAFF
TRBV28	TRBJ1-5	TRBD1	TGTGCCAGCAAAAAGACAGGGAGCAATCAGCCCCAGCATTTT	CASKKTGSNQPQHF
TRBV2	TRBJ2-3	-	TGTGCCAGCAGTGACTTTCCGGGCACAGATACGCAGTATTTT	CASSDFPGTDTQYF
TRBV18	TRBJ2-2	-	TGTGCCAGCTCACCCGGTTCGGAGTCGAACACCGGGGAGCTGTTTTTT	CASSPGSESNTGELFF